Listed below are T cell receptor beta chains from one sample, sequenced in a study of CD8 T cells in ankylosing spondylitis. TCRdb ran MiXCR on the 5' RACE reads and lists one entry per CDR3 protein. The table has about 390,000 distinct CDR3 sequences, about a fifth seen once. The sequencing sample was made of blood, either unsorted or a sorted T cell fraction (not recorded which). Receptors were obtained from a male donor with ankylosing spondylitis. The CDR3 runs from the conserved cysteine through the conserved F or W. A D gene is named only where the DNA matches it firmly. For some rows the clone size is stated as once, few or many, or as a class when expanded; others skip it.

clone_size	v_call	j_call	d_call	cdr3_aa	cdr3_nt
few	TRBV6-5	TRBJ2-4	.	CASSYRDIQYF	TGTGCCAGCAGTTACAGGGACATTCAGTACTTC
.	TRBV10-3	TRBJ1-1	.	CAIRGGGAGNTEAFF	TGTGCCATCAGAGGTGGGGGGGCCGGGAACACTGAAGCTTTCTTT
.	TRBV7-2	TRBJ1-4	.	CASSFARPTTNEKLFF	TGTGCCAGCAGCTTTGCACGCCCTACAACTAATGAAAAACTGTTTTTT
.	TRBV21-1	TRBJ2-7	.	CASSLGLAGDGEQYF	TGTGCCAGCAGCCTTGGACTAGCGGGAGATGGCGAGCAGTACTTC
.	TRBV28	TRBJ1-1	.	CASSPPQRKAFF	TGTGCCAGCAGTCCCCCTCAAAGGAAAGCTTTCTTT
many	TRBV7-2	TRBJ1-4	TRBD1	CASSLGQGFEKLFF	TGTGCCAGCAGCTTAGGACAGGGTTTTGAAAAACTGTTTTTT
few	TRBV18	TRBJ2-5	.	CASSPYVGGADQETQYF	TGTGCCAGCTCACCTTACGTGGGTGGGGCGGATCAAGAGACCCAGTACTTC
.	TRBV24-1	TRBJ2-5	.	CATSDTGYQETQYF	TGTGCCACCAGTGATACCGGCTACCAAGAGACCCAGTACTTC
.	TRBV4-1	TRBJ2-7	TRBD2	CASSQPSDSGSNEQYF	TGCGCCAGCAGCCAACCCTCAGATAGCGGGAGTAACGAGCAGTACTTC
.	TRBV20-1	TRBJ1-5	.	CSASSGDQPQHF	TGCAGTGCTAGCTCGGGAGATCAGCCCCAGCATTTT
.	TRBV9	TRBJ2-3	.	CASSVVHNRDTQYF	TGTGCCAGCAGCGTAGTCCACAATAGAGATACGCAGTATTTT
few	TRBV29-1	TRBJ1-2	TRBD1	CSARDRGLGYTF	TGCAGCGCCCGGGACAGGGGGCTTGGCTACACCTTC
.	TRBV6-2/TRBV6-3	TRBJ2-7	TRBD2	CASSYPAGAYEQYF	TGTGCCAGCAGTTACCCGGCGGGAGCCTACGAGCAGTACTTC
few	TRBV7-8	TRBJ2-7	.	CASSLVLGSPSEQYF	TGTGCCAGCAGCTTAGTCCTCGGGAGCCCGAGCGAGCAGTACTTC
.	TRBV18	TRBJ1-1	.	CASSYVINTEAFF	TGTGCCAGCTCGTATGTGATAAACACTGAAGCTTTCTTT
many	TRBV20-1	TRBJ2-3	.	CSASTLRPSTDTQYF	TGCAGTGCTAGTACGCTCAGACCTAGCACAGATACGCAGTATTTT
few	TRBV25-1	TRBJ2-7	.	CASNRGGAIYEQYF	TGTGCCAGCAACCGAGGGGGGGCTATATACGAGCAGTACTTC
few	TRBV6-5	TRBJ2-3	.	CASSSRGVNTQYF	TGTGCCAGCAGTTCCCGGGGTGTTAATACGCAGTATTTT
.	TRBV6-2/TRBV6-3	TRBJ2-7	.	CASKLGLLKYEQYF	TGTGCCAGCAAGTTAGGACTACTTAAGTACGAGCAGTACTTC
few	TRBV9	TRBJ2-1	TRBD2	CASSVVRLAINEQFF	TGTGCCAGCAGCGTAGTGAGACTAGCGATAAATGAGCAGTTCTTC
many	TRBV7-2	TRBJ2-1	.	CASSVGEYRVAYNEQFF	TGTGCCAGCAGCGTAGGGGAATACAGGGTTGCCTACAATGAGCAGTTCTTC
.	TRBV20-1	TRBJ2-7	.	CSARVEPAVYEQYF	TGCAGTGCTAGAGTGGAGCCGGCCGTCTACGAGCAGTACTTC
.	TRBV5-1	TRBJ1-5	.	CASSLDGHQPQHF	TGCGCCAGCAGCTTGGACGGGCATCAGCCCCAGCATTTT
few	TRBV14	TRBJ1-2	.	CASSQVGYYGYTF	TGTGCCAGCAGCCAAGTGGGGTATTATGGCTACACCTTC
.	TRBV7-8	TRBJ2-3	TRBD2	CASSFILAGGPDTQYF	TGTGCCAGCAGCTTTATCCTAGCGGGAGGGCCAGATACGCAGTATTTT
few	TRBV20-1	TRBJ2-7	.	CSASQGGTNEQYF	TGCAGTGCTAGTCAGGGGGGAACCAACGAGCAGTACTTC
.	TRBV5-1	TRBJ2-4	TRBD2	CASSQRLAGRVNIQYF	TGCGCCAGCAGCCAAAGACTAGCGGGGAGGGTAAACATTCAGTACTTC
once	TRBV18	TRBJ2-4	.	CASSPPGALAKNIQYF	TGTGCCAGCTCACCACCAGGGGCCTTAGCCAAAAACATTCAGTACTTC
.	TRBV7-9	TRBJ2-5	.	CASSLGAAEGETQYF	TGTGCCAGCAGCTTAGGCGCGGCAGAAGGGGAGACCCAGTACTTC
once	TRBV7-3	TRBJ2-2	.	CASRERLRTGELFF	TGTGCCAGCAGGGAGCGACTGAGGACCGGGGAGCTGTTTTTT
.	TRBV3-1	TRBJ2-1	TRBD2	CASSQGLAGGSREQFF	TGTGCCAGCAGCCAGGGCCTAGCGGGAGGTTCACGCGAGCAGTTCTTC
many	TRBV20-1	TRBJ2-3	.	CSASSGATDTQYF	TGCAGTGCTAGTTCTGGCGCGACAGATACGCAGTATTTT
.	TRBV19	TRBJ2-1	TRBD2	CASSRLAGFNEQFF	TGTGCCAGTAGTAGACTAGCGGGGTTCAATGAGCAGTTCTTC
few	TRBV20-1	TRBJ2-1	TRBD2	CSATRLAGAFNEQFF	TGCAGTGCTACCCGACTAGCGGGAGCTTTTAATGAGCAGTTCTTC
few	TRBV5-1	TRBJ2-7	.	CASSLLAESSYEQYF	TGCGCCAGCAGCTTGTTAGCGGAAAGCTCCTACGAGCAGTACTTC
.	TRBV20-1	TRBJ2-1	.	CSAYRSGSYNEQFF	TGCAGTGCTTACCGGTCGGGCTCCTACAATGAGCAGTTCTTC
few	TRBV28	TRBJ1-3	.	CASSLWAHSGNTIYF	TGTGCCAGCAGTTTATGGGCCCATTCTGGAAACACCATATATTTT
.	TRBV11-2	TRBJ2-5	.	CASSLREGFLETQYF	TGTGCCAGCAGCTTACGGGAAGGGTTTCTGGAGACCCAGTACTTC
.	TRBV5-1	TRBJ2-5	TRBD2	CASSPGATSARQKTQYF	TGCGCCAGCAGCCCCGGGGCAACTAGCGCACGCCAGAAGACCCAGTACTTC
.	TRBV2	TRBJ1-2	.	CASSEGAVQYYGYTF	TGTGCCAGCAGTGAAGGGGCAGTTCAATACTATGGCTACACCTTC
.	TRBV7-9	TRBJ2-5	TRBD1	CASSLVNRGPGNPQYF	TGTGCCAGCAGCTTAGTTAACAGGGGGCCTGGTAACCCCCAGTACTTC
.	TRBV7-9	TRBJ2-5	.	CASSPGRQETQYF	TGTGCCAGCAGCCCCGGGCGTCAAGAGACCCAGTACTTC
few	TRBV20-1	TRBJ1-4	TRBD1	CSAKYRGTNEKLFF	TGCAGTGCTAAGTACAGGGGAACTAATGAAAAACTGTTTTTT
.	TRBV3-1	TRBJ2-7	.	CASSQSVTRTEKYF	TGTGCCAGCAGCCAGTCGGTAACTAGGACAGAGAAGTACTTC
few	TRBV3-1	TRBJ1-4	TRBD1	CASSRPTGGNEKLFF	TGTGCCAGCAGCCGCCCGACAGGGGGGAATGAAAAACTGTTTTTT
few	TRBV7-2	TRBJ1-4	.	CASSPAGNEKLFF	TGTGCCAGCAGCCCCGCGGGGAATGAAAAACTGTTTTTT
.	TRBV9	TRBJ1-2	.	CASSVDRDFYGYTF	TGTGCCAGCAGCGTAGACAGGGACTTCTATGGCTACACCTTC
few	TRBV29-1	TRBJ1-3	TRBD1	CSVRDSGSSGNTIYF	TGCAGCGTTCGGGACAGCGGGAGCTCTGGAAACACCATATATTTT
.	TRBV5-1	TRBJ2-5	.	CASSLRASVQETQYF	TGCGCCAGCAGCTTGCGGGCTAGCGTCCAAGAGACCCAGTACTTC
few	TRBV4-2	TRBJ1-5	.	CASSQVLQGGNQPQHF	TGTGCCAGCAGCCAAGTTCTGCAGGGAGGCAATCAGCCCCAGCATTTT
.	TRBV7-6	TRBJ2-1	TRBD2	CASSSSTSGRVYEQFF	TGTGCCAGCAGCTCCTCGACTAGCGGGAGGGTATATGAGCAGTTCTTC
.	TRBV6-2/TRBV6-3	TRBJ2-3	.	CASSYSPEGSDTQYF	TGTGCCAGCAGTTACTCGCCGGAAGGATCAGATACGCAGTATTTT
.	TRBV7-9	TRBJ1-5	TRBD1	CASSPPPTGGADQPQHF	TGTGCCAGCAGCCCGCCTCCTACAGGGGGCGCGGATCAGCCCCAGCATTTT
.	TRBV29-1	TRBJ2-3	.	CSVGPVSSDTQYF	TGCAGCGTTGGGCCAGTAAGCTCAGATACGCAGTATTTT